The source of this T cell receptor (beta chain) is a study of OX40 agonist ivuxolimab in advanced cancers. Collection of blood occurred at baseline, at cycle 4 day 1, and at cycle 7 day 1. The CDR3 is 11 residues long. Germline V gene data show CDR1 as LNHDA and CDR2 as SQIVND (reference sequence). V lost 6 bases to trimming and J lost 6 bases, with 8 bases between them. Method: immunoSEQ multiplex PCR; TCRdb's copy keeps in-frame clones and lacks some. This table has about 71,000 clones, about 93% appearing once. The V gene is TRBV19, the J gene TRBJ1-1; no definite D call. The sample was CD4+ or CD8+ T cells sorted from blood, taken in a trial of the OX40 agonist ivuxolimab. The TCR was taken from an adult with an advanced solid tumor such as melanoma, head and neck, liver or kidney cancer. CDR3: CASSPGAEAFF. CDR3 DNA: TGTGCCAGTAGCCCCGGAGCTGAAGCTTTCTTT.